These T cell receptor beta chains were read from a single sample in a study of identical twins. TCRdb re-called the 5' RACE reads through MiXCR, storing one row per CDR3 protein. The table includes 1.5 million or so distinct CDR3 sequences, about 31% detected once. Specimen: cord blood. All receptors come from a newborn girl in good health. Each CDR3 is given without its conserved first and last residue. Each record gives: V gene, D gene, J gene, CDR3 protein. A D gene is named only where the DNA matches it firmly.

TRBV4-2	NA	TRBJ1-5	ASSQELQGGQPQH
TRBV27	NA	TRBJ1-1	ASSSVSGNTEAF
TRBV2	TRBD2	TRBJ2-1	ASRVGLAGNNEQF
TRBV20-1	NA	TRBJ2-5	SASPRGRLQETQY
TRBV24-1	NA	TRBJ1-4	ATSDGAGGEKLF
TRBV27	NA	TRBJ1-1	ASSLGVGRSSPEAF
TRBV5-1	TRBD1	TRBJ2-3	ASQGQVSTDAQY
TRBV6-5	NA	TRBJ2-3	ASSKTAGADVDTQY
TRBV25-1	TRBD1	TRBJ1-3	ASSEWGQGAGNTIY
TRBV10-3	NA	TRBJ1-1	AISEIKGPTEAF
TRBV6-1	TRBD2	TRBJ2-1	ASSGIAGGPNEQF
TRBV5-1	NA	TRBJ2-3	ASSLGLSADTQY
TRBV19	NA	TRBJ2-7	ASSIGNSYEQY
TRBV2	TRBD2	TRBJ2-4	ASRVTSGRAKNIQY
TRBV6-5	TRBD1	TRBJ1-1	ASSYSGQGATEAF
TRBV28	NA	TRBJ2-1	ASRANNEQF
TRBV14	TRBD2	TRBJ2-1	ASSQDRGLAAYNEQF
TRBV2	NA	TRBJ1-5	ASSNRGGNQPQH
TRBV7-2	NA	TRBJ1-1	ASSLPLDMTEAF
TRBV6-1	NA	TRBJ2-4	ASSLQGQENIQY
TRBV5-1	NA	TRBJ2-5	ASKGQETQY
TRBV2	NA	TRBJ1-5	ASSTQGSYQPQH
TRBV12-3/TRBV12-4	TRBD1	TRBJ1-2	ASSWGTGGNYGYT
TRBV7-2	NA	TRBJ2-3	ASSLALLGAGTTDTQY
TRBV3-1	NA	TRBJ2-1	ASRNLAEQF
TRBV6-1	NA	TRBJ1-1	ASSDPGMNTEAF
TRBV12-3/TRBV12-4	TRBD1	TRBJ2-3	ASSFQGALGDTQY
TRBV2	NA	TRBJ2-1	ASIADSTMSKF
TRBV11-2	NA	TRBJ2-5	ASSFRLGPQETQY
TRBV6-5	NA	TRBJ2-7	ASPGLDGYEQY
TRBV2	NA	TRBJ2-1	ASSERRLYSYNEQF
TRBV7-2	NA	TRBJ2-7	ASSLGSSPHEQN
TRBV30	NA	TRBJ2-1	AYKTDSHNEQF
TRBV18	NA	TRBJ2-7	ASSPSTGPSYEQY
TRBV4-2	NA	TRBJ2-7	ASSQAVYPLDNEQY
TRBV5-1	NA	TRBJ2-2	ASSFTQANTGELF
TRBV20-1	TRBD2	TRBJ2-7	SARTSGGSLYEQY
TRBV7-2	TRBD2	TRBJ2-5	ASSLLSGGRNEQY
TRBV20-1	TRBD2	TRBJ2-1	SARSSGGNNEQF
TRBV12-5	NA	TRBJ1-2	ASGGLYGYT
TRBV2	TRBD1	TRBJ2-7	ASSARTGISYEQY
TRBV5-1	NA	TRBJ2-7	ASSLDSIGFYEQY
TRBV2	TRBD2	TRBJ2-5	ASTASGRQETQY
TRBV2	NA	TRBJ2-1	ASSDRSLNEQF
TRBV20-1	NA	TRBJ1-5	SAIGVSNQPQH
TRBV27	NA	TRBJ2-7	ASSTKPGPYEQY
TRBV13	NA	TRBJ1-2	ASSLGRAVYGYT
TRBV20-1	NA	TRBJ1-4	SAPSRTEKLF
TRBV20-1	NA	TRBJ1-5	SAREVAGTNQPQN
TRBV28	TRBD2	TRBJ2-4	ASSSQAGGAKNIQY